This T cell receptor (beta chain) was captured by sequencing in a study of T cells in Graves' hyperthyroidism and ophthalmopathy. Points from the study as a whole: In the blood, most expanded thyroid clonotypes above 0.001 appeared as well.

The sample holds one count of this clonotype. What it recognizes is unknown. This may arise from a read error, as a much more abundant clone is one base away. When ophthalmopathy did not progress within 18 months, Graves' hyperthyroidism was considered stable. V was clipped by 5 bases and J by 4 bases; unmatched bases: 22. Per the germline V gene, CDR1 is MDHEN and CDR2 is SYDVKM. The CDR3 covers 20 residues. The TCR beta CDR3 regions underwent amplification using RNA transcripts as the source. The HTBI primer set was used in a first-round RT-PCR of the TCR CDR3. TCRdb independently ran MiXCR on the multiplex PCR reads; one entry per CDR3 protein. The sample gives hundreds of thousands of distinct CDR3 sequences, about a sixth of which show up once; over 7.5% is in the top ten.

The chain has TRBV28 and TRBJ2-3; 9 bases agree with TRBD2. Input material: blood. The receptor comes from a woman aged 18 to 35 with Graves' hyperthyroidism. CDR3 protein: CASSDPTGLKEREVSDTQYF. CDR3 bases: TGTGCCAGCAGTGATCCAACGGGGTTGAAAGAGCGGGAGGTATCAGATACGCAGTATTTT.